The clone carrying this T cell receptor beta chain has only a few counts. Its target is not known. The data originate from a study of T cells after yellow fever vaccination. Study context: Some fractions had low cell numbers, and these were prepared with SMART-Seq v4 Ultra Low Input. Study-wide results and caveats: Just a small share of clonotypes turned up in the CD4 compartment as well as the CD8 compartment. A secondary response was less intense yet reached its peak sooner, at day 5 versus 15.

Germline V gene sequence: CDR1 DFQATT, CDR2 SNEGSKA (reference sequence). Trimming removed 4 bases from V and 4 bases from J; junction bases left unmatched: 7. The CDR3 runs 14 residues. UMIs and a universal primer site were added when TCR cDNA was made by 5'RACE template switching. TCRdb redid the calling of the 5' RACE reads with MiXCR, one entry per CDR3 protein. The table includes around 300,000 distinct CDR3 sequences, 10% to 15% detected once. This sequence was found in a young man who received the YFV17D yellow fever vaccine. V usage is TRBV20-1 and J usage is TRBJ1-5, with 7 bases lining up with TRBD1. Source: CD4+ T cells sorted from PBMCs, taken 45 days after the yellow fever booster vaccination. The CDR3 nucleotides are TGCAGTGCTACAGACAGGGCTAAGAATCAGCCCCAGCATTTT. This encodes CSATDRAKNQPQHF.